This paragraph reports one T cell receptor (beta chain). The antigen is not known. A read error is possible here, since a much larger clone lies one base away. It was roughly 10 milliliters of peripheral blood that were drawn from each donor. The CDR3 covers 17 residues. CDR1 and CDR2 from the germline V gene are SEHNR and FQNEAQ (reference sequence). V was pared by 3 bases and J by 0 bases, with 9 bases of the junction left unmatched. PCR was performed a second time for about 7 to 11 cycles using a sample-barcoded 5' primer and a J-beta primer mix. From the 5' RACE reads, TCRdb called clonotypes with MiXCR, one entry per CDR3 protein. The sample includes around 850,000 distinct CDR3 sequences, 30% to 45% of them seen just once. The sample belongs to a study of blood T cells in healthy people across ages. Overall study: Template-switching capture recovered about one barcoded beta molecule per two T cells. Broader study findings: Per million T cells, the diversity of TCR beta decreased roughly linearly as age advanced. Long-lived donors had more naive CD4+ cells and higher diversity than aged donors.

The V and J genes are TRBV7-9 and TRBJ2-7; 9 positions agree with TRBD1. The sequenced sample consisted of blood. The TCR sequence derives from a man between 18 and 35 years old in good health. The CDR3 sequence is CASSLCSGTGSSYEQYF. For the CDR3, the DNA is TGTGCCAGCAGCTTGTGTTCCGGGACAGGGAGCTCCTACGAGCAGTACTTC.